The 12 T cell receptor beta chains below all came from one sample that was sequenced in a study of shared clonotypes between healthy human individuals. The protocol was immunoSEQ multiplex PCR, while the TCRdb copy is restricted to in-frame clones and leaves out a portion. The sample has a few million clones; around 93% are singletons. What was sequenced was naive CD4+ T cells from PBMCs. Subset here: CD45RA+ positively selected. These receptor sequences come from a man younger than 35 in good health. Some clones in this sample may be carry-over from other donors' samples.

The chain uses TRBV7-3 and TRBJ2-7; D is perhaps TRBD1 (5 bases). Trimming removed 5 bases at V and 3 bases at J, with 11 bases between. The CDR3 totals 13 residues. The germline V gene encodes CDR1 SGHTA and CDR2 FQGTGA. DNA for the CDR3: TGTGCCAGCAGCGTAGGACAAGACTACGAGCAGTACTTC. Protein sequence: CASSVGQDYEQYF.

This rearrangement joins TRBV7-2 to TRBJ2-2, with D perhaps matching TRBD1 or TRBD2 (5 bases each). Trimming removed 5 bases from V and 7 bases from J, with 17 bases in between. The CDR3 is 15 amino acids. Germline V gene lookup returns CDR1 SGHTA and CDR2 FQGNSA. DNA of the CDR3: TGTGCCAGCAGCCCCCGGGACGCCCGTAGCGGGGAGCTGTTTTTT. Amino acids: CASSPRDARSGELFF.

This clone was observed a single time. The chain links TRBV10-3 to TRBJ2-2, with 8 bases fitting TRBD2. V was clipped by 11 bases and J by 5 bases; unmatched bases: 10. Germline CDR1 is ENHRY and CDR2 is SYGVKD. The CDR3 length is 14 residues. The CDR3 region is CAAAASGGTGELFF. In DNA, the CDR3 is TGTGCCGCCGCGGCCTCGGGGGGGACCGGGGAGCTGTTTTTT.

This sequence joins TRBV2 and TRBJ1-5; D is undetermined. Germline loops: CDR1 SNHLY, CDR2 FYNNEI. The CDR3 sequence is 15 residues long. V was trimmed by 7 bases and J by 0 bases, leaving 13 bases between them. CDR3 residues: CASTRTIPSNQPQHF. CDR3 sequence (DNA): TGTGCCAGCACTAGGACTATTCCTAGCAATCAGCCCCAGCATTTT.

The chain is built from TRBV5-1 and TRBJ2-5; perhaps TRBD2 as D (6 bases). The germline gives CDR1 SGHRS, CDR2 YFSETQ. This CDR3 is 14 amino acids long. V was cut by 5 bases and J by 1 base, with 12 bases left in between. Here the CDR3 reads CASRISGSQETQYF. In nucleotides, the CDR3 is TGCGCCAGCAGGATAAGCGGGTCCCAAGAGACCCAGTACTTC.

This rearrangement joins TRBV6-5 to TRBJ1-1; the D is unclear. Germline V gene sequence: CDR1 MNHEY, CDR2 SVGAGI. Deletions cut 6 bases from V and 3 bases from J, with 11 bases between. CDR3 size: 13 residues. CDR3 sequence reads: CASSLGWHTEAFF. The DNA for the CDR3 is TGTGCCAGCAGCCTGGGTTGGCACACTGAAGCTTTCTTT.

The table lists this clone with a count of one. This chain connects TRBV18 to TRBJ2-7, with 12 bases identical to TRBD2. Germline-derived CDR1 and CDR2 are KGHSH and LQKENI. The CDR3 length is 19 residues. The V and J ends lost 0 bases and 3 bases, in that order; junction bases with no gene match: 12. This CDR3 reads CASSPPQGRGLAGIYEQYF. CDR3 coding DNA: TGTGCCAGCTCACCACCGCAGGGCAGAGGACTAGCGGGAATCTACGAGCAGTACTTC.

This clone was detected only once. V and J are TRBV19 and TRBJ1-2; D may be TRBD1 (6 bases). Germline V gene sequence: CDR1 LNHDA, CDR2 SQIVND (reference sequence). The CDR3 is 15 residues long. The V and J ends lost 3 bases and 4 bases respectively, with 15 bases between them. The CDR3 DNA reads TGTGCCAGTAGTATCGGTCAGGGGCACGCCTATGGCTACACCTTC. The encoded protein is CASSIGQGHAYGYTF.

The chain links TRBV4-1 to TRBJ2-1; 12 bases are a match to TRBD2. From germline, CDR1 is MGHRA and CDR2 YSYEKL. V dropped 4 bases and J dropped 4; count of bases not matched to a gene: 8. The CDR3 has 17 residues. Written as DNA, the CDR3 is TGCGCCAGCAGCCGCCTAGCGGGAGGGAGGCAGTACAATGAGCAGTTCTTC. As protein: CASSRLAGGRQYNEQFF.

The chain recombines TRBV10-3 with TRBJ1-1; 7 nucleotides align to TRBD1. J gave up 7 bases and V 8 bases, and 10 bases lay outside the gene matches. CDR1 is ENHRY, CDR2 SYGVKD, per germline. The CDR3 consists of 13 residues. The CDR3 DNA is TGTGCCATCTCGCGAGGGGGCGAGGGTGAAGCTTTCTTT. Translating it yields CAISRGGEGEAFF.

The chain recombines TRBV21-1 with TRBJ1-5. TRBV21-1 is marked as a pseudogene. The CDR3 has 16 amino acids. In nucleotides, the CDR3 is TGTGCCAGCAGCCCGCGGGAGGAGTATAGCAATCAGCCCCAGCATTTT. Protein: CASSPREEYSNQPQHF.

This chain links TRBV7-9 with TRBJ1-1; 11 bases map to TRBD1. Germline V gene lookup returns CDR1 SEHNR and CDR2 FQNEAQ (reference sequence). CDR3 length: 17 amino acids. V trimming: 5 bases; J trimming: 8 bases; junction bases outside the gene matches: 16. CDR3 residues: CASSPRARDRGRLEAFF. The CDR3 DNA reads as TGTGCCAGCAGCCCTCGCGCACGGGACAGGGGGAGGTTGGAAGCTTTCTTT.